A selection of T cell receptor beta chains follows, all from one sample in a study of cytomegalovirus exposure and HLA in healthy donors. Clones were read by immunoSEQ multiplex PCR, and TCRdb kept only the in-frame ones, dropping some. The specimen's table records 150,000 to 200,000 clones. Material for sequencing was PBMCs. The receptors here all came from a woman between 18 and 30 years old in good health and CMV-seropositive. Both conserved end residues are part of each CDR3. A D gene is named only where the DNA matches it firmly.

D gene,V gene,J gene,CDR3 DNA,CDR3 protein
TRBD1,TRBV7-2,TRBJ1-1,TGTGCCAGCAGCTTAGAATTACCGATCTCAGGGGGCACTGAAGCTTTCTTT,CASSLELPISGGTEAFF
-,TRBV18,TRBJ2-3,TGTGCCAGCTCCCCAATTCCGGATACGCAGTATTTT,CASSPIPDTQYF
TRBD1,TRBV5-4,TRBJ2-2,TGTGCCAGCAGCTTTCCCGCGGGACAGGGGAATAAAATAGCCGGGGAGCTGTTTTTT,CASSFPAGQGNKIAGELFF
-,TRBV10-1,TRBJ1-2,TGCGCCAGCAGTGCGGGTTATGGCTACACCTTC,CASSAGYGYTF
TRBD2,TRBV4-2,TRBJ2-7,TGTGCCAGCAGCCAGGGGACTAGCGTTTTGTACGAGCAGTACTTC,CASSQGTSVLYEQYF
-,TRBV2,TRBJ1-6,TGTGCCGGACTGGACAGCACGAAGTCACCCCTCCACTTT,CAGLDSTKSPLHF
TRBD2,TRBV4-2,TRBJ2-1,TGTGCCAGCAGCCAAGATGAGTTGAAGCGGGAGGGCAATGAGCAGTTCTTC,CASSQDELKREGNEQFF
-,TRBV9,TRBJ1-5,TGTGCCAGCAGCGTCCCTGGCCAGCCCCAGCATTTT,CASSVPGQPQHF
-,TRBV7-9,TRBJ1-5,TGTGCCAGCAGCTTAGGTGGGGGGTCCCCGGAGCCCCAGCATTTT,CASSLGGGSPEPQHF
TRBD1,TRBV10-3,TRBJ1-2,TGTGCCATCAGTGAAACAACAGGGGTAGCGGGCTACACCTTC,CAISETTGVAGYTF
-,TRBV27,TRBJ2-3,TGTGCCAGCAGTTTAGGAGGGACCACAGATACGCAGTATTTT,CASSLGGTTDTQYF
-,TRBV29-1,TRBJ2-1,TGCAGCGTTGATTCTATGGTCGATGAGCAGTTCTTC,CSVDSMVDEQFF
-,TRBV5-1,TRBJ2-1,TGCGCCAGCAGCCTAGGGACTTCAGCTTATTCCTACAATGAGCAGTTCTTC,CASSLGTSAYSYNEQFF
-,TRBV7-9,TRBJ1-3,TGTGCCAGCAGTCCGTCACCGGGTTCGGGAAACACCATATATTTT,CASSPSPGSGNTIYF
TRBD1,TRBV10-3,TRBJ1-1,TGTGCCATCAGTGGGGCAGGGGGCCCTGAAGCTTTCTTT,CAISGAGGPEAFF
-,TRBV10-2,TRBJ2-1,TGCGCCAGCGGAGATTACAATGAGCAGTTCTTC,CASGDYNEQFF
TRBD1,TRBV5-6,TRBJ1-2,TGTGCCAGCAGCTTAGGGACAGCCTATGGCTACACCTTC,CASSLGTAYGYTF
-,TRBV7-2,TRBJ2-7,TGTGCCAGCAGCTTAGAACTGCTGGTTTGGAGGGAGCAGTACTTC,CASSLELLVWREQYF
-,TRBV29-1,TRBJ1-1,TGCAGCGTTGCAGGGAGGCTGAACACTGAAGCTTTCTTT,CSVAGRLNTEAFF
TRBD2,TRBV4-1,TRBJ2-7,TGCGCCAGCAGCCAAGATCGCGCGGGAGCTGTCGAGCAGTACTTC,CASSQDRAGAVEQYF
-,TRBV19,TRBJ1-5,TGTGCCAGTAGTATAGCCAGGTCCCCCAATCAGCCCCAGCATTTT,CASSIARSPNQPQHF
-,TRBV7-6,TRBJ1-1,TGTGCCAGCAGCTTCGACACGGTGAACACTGAAGCTTTCTTT,CASSFDTVNTEAFF
TRBD1,TRBV5-1,TRBJ2-7,TGCGCCAGCAGCCCCGGGACAGGGCCCTACGAGCAGTACTTC,CASSPGTGPYEQYF
-,TRBV4-1,TRBJ2-5,TGCGCCAGCAGCCAAGATCTATCCCGGCGGCGCGACCAAGAGACCCAGTACTTC,CASSQDLSRRRDQETQYF
-,TRBV10-3,TRBJ2-2,TGTGCCATCAGTGCGGGGTCGGGGAGGACCGGGGAGCTGTTTTTT,CAISAGSGRTGELFF
TRBD1,TRBV6-1,TRBJ2-7,TGTGCCAGCAGTGAGGGACAGCTGAGCTCCTACGAGCAGTACTTC,CASSEGQLSSYEQYF
TRBD1,TRBV27,TRBJ1-6,TGTGCCAGCAGTCCCGGGACAGGGGGCCGATCACCCCTCCACTTT,CASSPGTGGRSPLHF
-,TRBV18,TRBJ2-5,TGTGCCAGCTCACCACCTAACCCGGGACACCAACAAGAGACCCAGTACTTC,CASSPPNPGHQQETQYF
-,TRBV9,TRBJ1-1,TGTGCCAGCAGCGTAGTAGGAGTTATGAACACTGAAGCTTTCTTT,CASSVVGVMNTEAFF
TRBD2,TRBV5-4,TRBJ2-1,TGTGCCAGCAGTTCCGGGACTAGCGGGAGGTACAATGAGCAGTTCTTC,CASSSGTSGRYNEQFF
-,TRBV5-6,TRBJ2-7,TGTGCCAGCAGCTCCTACTACGAGCAGTACTTC,CASSSYYEQYF
-,TRBV19,TRBJ1-2,TGTGCCAGTACCCATGAAAAACAGGGTAGGTATGGCTACACCTTC,CASTHEKQGRYGYTF
-,TRBV9,TRBJ2-3,TGTGCCAGCAGCGTAGCTACGGCAGATACGCAGTATTTT,CASSVATADTQYF
TRBD1,TRBV9,TRBJ2-7,TGTGCCAGCAGCGTAGCTGGGACAGGGAAATACGAGCAGTACTTC,CASSVAGTGKYEQYF
TRBD1,TRBV6-5,TRBJ1-3,TGTACCAGCAGTTCCCCTCGGACAGGAATTGGAAACACCATATATTTT,CTSSSPRTGIGNTIYF
TRBD2,TRBV6-1,TRBJ2-1,TGTGCCAGTCGAGAACGACTAGCGGGGGGGCCATACGAGTTCTTC,CASRERLAGGPYEFF
TRBD1,TRBV11-2,TRBJ1-6,TGTGCCAGCAGCCTCTCTCCCGACAGGGGCCATTCACCCCTCCACTTT,CASSLSPDRGHSPLHF
-,TRBV11-2,TRBJ2-2,TGTGCCAGCAGGGTGGGACTGCTACTCGGGGAGCTGTTTTTT,CASRVGLLLGELFF
-,TRBV18,TRBJ2-4,TGTGCCAGCTCACCGGCCAACCTTCAAAACATTCAGTACTTC,CASSPANLQNIQYF
TRBD1,TRBV29-1,TRBJ2-7,TGCAGCACCGGGACAGGCGAGGATGGCGAGCAGTACTTC,CSTGTGEDGEQYF
TRBD1,TRBV6-6,TRBJ1-5,TGTGCCAGCAGAATAAGACAGGGGAATCAGCCCCAGCATTTT,CASRIRQGNQPQHF
-,TRBV4-1,TRBJ2-2,TGCGCCAGCTTGGGACTGCACACCGGGGAGCTGTTTTTT,CASLGLHTGELFF
TRBD1,TRBV5-1,TRBJ1-1,TGCGCCAGCAGCATAGGACAGGGGATGAACACTGAAGCTTTCTTT,CASSIGQGMNTEAFF
-,TRBV18,TRBJ1-2,TGTGCCAGCTCACCGACGGCTCAGGGTGGCTACACCTTC,CASSPTAQGGYTF
-,TRBV5-1,TRBJ2-7,TGCGCCAGCAGCCGGGGGTTGGAGTCATTCTACTACGAGCAGTACTTC,CASSRGLESFYYEQYF